This TCR beta chain was documented in a study of vaccination effects on CD4 cells after COVID-19. The CDR3 extends over 10 amino acids. V was pared by 3 bases and J by 7 bases, with 3 bases between. Clones were read by immunoSEQ multiplex PCR, and TCRdb kept only the in-frame ones, dropping some. Here the sample spans more than 20,000 clones, approximately 70% being singletons. For this clone: Its target is not known.

Viral peptide pool expansion of antigen-specific CD4+ T cells preceded sequencing in the ViraFEST assay. The authors isolated CD4+ T cells after ten to eleven days of culture. Recipients of the vaccine had no prior SARS-CoV-2 infection and negative nucleocapsid antibodies. The genes are TRBV12-3 or TRBV12-4 and TRBJ1-1, with no clear D. This TCR derives from a human donor who received a COVID-19 vaccine. This sample comprised CD4+ T cells from PBMCs cultured with HCoV-NL63 spike peptides, obtained before COVID-19 vaccination. The CDR3 DNA sequence: TGTGCCAGCAGTTTGGGTGAAGCTTTCTTT. This encodes CASSLGEAFF.